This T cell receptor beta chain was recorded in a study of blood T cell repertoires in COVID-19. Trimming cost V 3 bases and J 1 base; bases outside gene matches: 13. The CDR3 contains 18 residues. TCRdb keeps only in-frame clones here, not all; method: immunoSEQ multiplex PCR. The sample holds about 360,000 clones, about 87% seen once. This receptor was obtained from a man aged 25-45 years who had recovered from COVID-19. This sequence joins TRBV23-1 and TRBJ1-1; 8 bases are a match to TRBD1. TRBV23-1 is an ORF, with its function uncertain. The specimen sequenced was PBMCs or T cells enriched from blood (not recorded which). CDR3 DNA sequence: TGCGCCAGCAGTCAGAATATCCCGACAGGGGATTCGAACACTGAAGCTTTCTTT. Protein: CASSQNIPTGDSNTEAFF.